The 4 T cell receptor beta chains presented below share a single source sample, sequenced in a study of CD8+CD57+ T cells in acquired aplastic anemia. The study profiled TCR beta VDJ and CDR3 using genomic DNA as template. TCRdb passed the reads through MiXCR, listing each CDR3 protein once. The data hold about 160,000 distinct CDR3 sequences, with about 64% observed a single time. In patients chosen for sequencing, flow cytometry had shown CD8+CD57+ cell expansion. The source material was sorted CD4+, CD8+, or CD8+CD57+ T cells (not recorded which) from PBMCs. These receptor sequences come from a human donor with aplastic anemia.

The CDR3 DNA reads TGTGCCAGCAGTCCTCTAAGCTCCTATAATTCACCCCTCCACTTT. Its translation is CASSPLSSYNSPLHF. The chain has TRBV2 and TRBJ1-6; no clear D gene. The CDR3 extends over 15 amino acids. Germline V gives CDR1 SNHLY, CDR2 FYNNEI. V was clipped by 5 bases and J by 0 bases, with 8 bases between them.

The chain links TRBV2 to TRBJ2-7; 7 nucleotides align to TRBD1. Germline trimming cut 10 bases from V and 4 bases from J; bases unmatched to any gene: 13. CDR1 is SNHLY, CDR2 FYNNEI, per germline. The CDR3 length is 14 residues. For the CDR3, the DNA is TGTGCCACCTCCGTTCCCAGGGGGAGTTACGAGCAGTACTTC. Translating it yields CATSVPRGSYEQYF.

This clonotype was recorded many times. The junction departs from the called germline gene at one end, perhaps through a read error. The J gene is TRBJ1-1, the V gene TRBV5-1; possible D gene TRBD1, 5 bases. CDR1 SGHRS and CDR2 YFSETQ come from the germline V gene. The CDR3 length is 12 residues. The CDR3 region has the DNA TGTGCCAGCAGCCCGGGGGGCACTGAAGCTTTCTTT. It encodes CASSPGGTEAFF. Filled out from reference TRBV5-1 and TRBJ1-1, the complete variable domain reads KAGVTQTPRYLIKTRGQQVTLSCSPISGHRSVSWYQQTPGQGLQFLFEYFSETQRNKGNFPGRFSGRQFSNSRSEMNVSTLELGDSALYLCASSPGGTEAFFGQGTRLTVV.

The chain links TRBV15 to TRBJ1-1; D is unclear. Germline-derived CDR1 and CDR2 are LNHNV and YYDKDF (reference sequence). V shed 3 bases and J shed 6 bases, with 8 bases lying between them. This CDR3 is built from 12 residues. CDR3 in DNA: TGTGCCACCAGCAGGCCTCTCGCTGAAGCTTTCTTT. As protein: CATSRPLAEAFF.